The T cell receptor (beta chain) under discussion was sequenced for a study of blood T cell repertoires in COVID-19. Study processing details: Using reference gene primer amplification, nucleated cell counts were estimated. Clones were read by immunoSEQ multiplex PCR, and TCRdb kept only the in-frame ones, dropping some. V and J calls plus clone size are reproduced from that table; the DNA served to infer D and trimming. This sample has about 130,000 clones; roughly 69% occur once, and the top ten carry around 1.8%. Source material: peripheral blood. This TCR derives from a woman between 65 and 79 years old with acute or convalescent COVID-19.

CDR3 residues: CASSIGGDHYSPLHF. The CDR3, as DNA: TGTGCCAGTAGTATAGGGGGCGACCATTATTCACCCCTCCACTTT. The chain links TRBV19 to TRBJ1-6, with D perhaps matching TRBD1 (5 bases). V was clipped by 1 base and J by 8 bases, with 12 bases between them. The V gene's germline CDR1 is LNHDA and CDR2 SQIVND (reference sequence). This CDR3 is built from 15 residues.